One and the same sample provided the 22 T cell receptor beta chains below, sequenced in a study of cytomegalovirus exposure and HLA in healthy donors (dated by TCRdb to 2016 to 2017). To prepare the library, the immunoSEQ multiplex PCR assay was applied. For the multiplex PCR, a mixture combining 60 forward primers for TCR Vbeta segments and 13 reverse primers for TCR Jbeta segments was used. TCRdb retrieved this table from immuneACCESS and kept in-frame rearrangements only. Not all clones are present; in checked studies, unresolved V genes account for under half, and no reason is known for the remainder. In all, the sample holds about 64,000 clones, and 65% to 90% of those were seen once. The ten largest clones capture about 10% of the sample. The specimen was PBMCs. The receptor set was obtained from a female donor in good health and CMV-seronegative.

This clone was recorded a few times. This sequence joins TRBV27 and TRBJ2-1; 13 bases map to TRBD2. V shed 8 bases and J 9 bases; nucleotides not matched to a gene: 10. Germline assignment: CDR1 MNHEY and CDR2 SMNVEV (reference sequence). CDR3 length: 15 amino acids. CDR3 in DNA: TGTGCCAGCGAAACCGGGACTAGCGGGAAAGTTGAGCAGTTCTTC. Protein sequence: CASETGTSGKVEQFF.

The CDR3 protein is CSAMIAGKQYF. The CDR3 DNA reads as TGCAGTGCTATGATCGCGGGAAAGCAGTACTTC. The chain has TRBV20-1 and TRBJ2-7; the D gene is possibly TRBD2 (6 bases). The CDR3 spans 11 residues. V lost 4 bases to trimming and J lost 8 bases, with 12 bases between them. CDR1 DFQATT and CDR2 SNEGSKA come from the germline V gene (reference sequence).

The gene calls are TRBV5-6 and TRBJ2-7, with no clear D. The V gene's germline CDR1 is SGHDT and CDR2 YYEEEE. V shed 6 bases and J shed 2 bases, with 21 bases lying between them. The CDR3 loop spans 16 amino acids. CDR3 DNA sequence: TGTGCCAGCACCGCTTACGGGTGGCTGGGTCCCTACGAGCAGTACTTC. Residues: CASTAYGWLGPYEQYF.

The chain links TRBV6-5 to TRBJ2-3; 9 positions agree with TRBD1. The germline V gene encodes CDR1 MNHEY and CDR2 SVGAGI. V lost 4 bases to trimming and J lost 0 bases; unmatched junction nucleotides: 2. This CDR3 contains 15 residues. Here the CDR3 reads CASSLTGGSTDTQYF. For the CDR3, the DNA is TGTGCCAGCAGTTTGACAGGGGGAAGCACAGATACGCAGTATTTT.

The CDR3 nucleotides read TGTGCCAGCAGTGAAGACAGGGGATACGAGCAGTACTTC. Protein: CASSEDRGYEQYF. The gene calls are TRBV2 and TRBJ2-7; 7 nucleotides agree with TRBD1. This CDR3 comprises 13 residues. Per germline, CDR1 SNHLY and CDR2 FYNNEI. The V gene end was trimmed by 1 base and the J gene end by 4 bases; junction bases not matched to a gene: 1.

The rearrangement links TRBV7-2 to TRBJ2-5; 7 bases align to TRBD2. V lost 4 bases, J lost 3 bases, and 5 bases stayed unmatched. Germline CDR1 and CDR2: SGHTA and FQGNSA. The CDR3 spans 14 residues. CDR3 nucleotides: TGTGCCAGCAGCTCCCGCCGGGGGGAAGAGACCCAGTACTTC. Its protein is CASSSRRGEETQYF. The full variable domain, in which reference TRBV7-2 and TRBJ2-5 provide the parts outside the CDR3, is GAGVSQSPSNKVTEKGKDVELRCDPISGHTALYWYRQSLGQGLEFLIYFQGNSAPDKSGLPSDRFSAERTGGSVSTLTIQRTQQEDSAVYLCASSSRRGEETQYFGPGTRLLVL.

The rearrangement links TRBV25-1 to TRBJ1-5; TRBD1 matches 10 bases. The CDR3 sequence is 15 residues long. Germline-derived CDR1 and CDR2 are MGHDK and SYGVNS. Trimming at V came to 4 bases and at J to 6 bases, leaving 6 bases not matched to a gene. The CDR3 loop reads CASSAPGQGFQPQHF. The DNA of the CDR3 is TGTGCCAGCAGTGCGCCGGGACAGGGGTTTCAGCCCCAGCATTTT.

The chain links TRBV9 to TRBJ2-5, with 10 bases matching TRBD2. The CDR3 has 16 residues. Germline-derived CDR1 and CDR2 are SGDLS and YYNGEE. The V gene end was trimmed by 0 bases and the J gene end by 5 bases; junction bases not matched to a gene: 7. The CDR3, as DNA: TGTGCCAGCAGCGTAGATAGCGGGGGGCAGTTGGAGACCCAGTACTTC. Protein: CASSVDSGGQLETQYF.

CDR3 sequence (DNA): TGTGCCAGCTCAGACCGTGTGGGGACTACCAGCTACAATGAGCAGTTCTTC. Protein sequence: CASSDRVGTTSYNEQFF. The rearrangement joins TRBV18 to TRBJ2-1; the match to TRBD2 covers 7 bases. Germline CDR1 and CDR2: KGHSH and LQKENI. This CDR3 is 17 amino acids long. V shed 5 bases and J 3 bases; nucleotides not matched to a gene: 13.

This chain connects TRBV9 to TRBJ1-3; TRBD1 is a possible D gene (6 bases). V shed 3 bases and J shed 0 bases, with 13 bases lying between them. The CDR3 covers 16 residues. The V gene's germline CDR1 is SGDLS and CDR2 YYNGEE. The CDR3 sequence is CASSAGQYGSGNTIYF. The CDR3 DNA is TGTGCCAGCAGCGCTGGACAGTACGGCTCTGGAAACACCATATATTTT.

The chain couples TRBV6-5 to TRBJ1-5; TRBD1 matches 7 bases. V lost 6 bases to trimming and J lost 6 bases; unmatched junction nucleotides: 5. Germline V gene lookup returns CDR1 MNHEY and CDR2 SVGAGI. The CDR3 runs to 13 residues. Here the CDR3 reads CASRNPGGQPQHF. The CDR3 nucleotides are TGTGCCAGCAGAAACCCAGGGGGTCAGCCCCAGCATTTT.

The chain recombines TRBV25-1 with TRBJ1-1, with D unclear. Trimming removed 7 bases at V and 0 bases at J, with 12 bases between. The CDR3 contains 14 residues. Germline CDR1 is MGHDK and CDR2 is SYGVNS. CDR3 protein: CASNSHGVNTEAFF. The CDR3 DNA is TGTGCCAGCAATTCGCACGGGGTGAACACTGAAGCTTTCTTT.

V usage is TRBV2 and J usage is TRBJ1-6; 9 bases map to TRBD1. Germline loops: CDR1 SNHLY, CDR2 FYNNEI. The CDR3 is 15 amino acids. V lost 5 bases, J lost 6 bases, and 5 bases stayed unmatched. The CDR3 bases are TGTGCCAGCAGTTTACAGGGGGCGCGTAATTCACCCCTCCACTTT. Its protein is CASSLQGARNSPLHF.

This sequence joins TRBV30 and TRBJ2-7; 7 nucleotides line up with TRBD1. V gave up 4 bases and J gave up 6 bases; unmatched junction bases: 6. CDR3 length equals 12 residues. The germline V gene encodes CDR1 GTSNPN and CDR2 SVGIG (reference sequence). CDR3 nucleotide sequence: TGTGCCTGGAATAAGGGGGCGGGCGAGCAGTACTTC. Amino acid sequence: CAWNKGAGEQYF.

The genes are TRBV18 and TRBJ2-1; D not certain. This CDR3 contains 15 residues. Trimming cost V 0 bases and J 4 bases, with 10 bases left between them. Germline V CDR1 and CDR2: KGHSH, LQKENI. The DNA for the CDR3 is TGTGCCAGCTCACCACCGATGAGGCCGTACAATGAGCAGTTCTTC. Translating it yields CASSPPMRPYNEQFF.

This clone was detected once. This sequence joins TRBV9 and TRBJ2-3; 7 bases match TRBD1. The CDR3 is made up of 16 amino acids. V gave up 0 bases and J gave up 2 bases; unmatched junction bases: 6. Germline V CDR1 and CDR2: SGDLS, YYNGEE. This chain's CDR3 is CASSVGFRGHTDTQYF. CDR3 nucleotides: TGTGCCAGCAGCGTAGGCTTTAGGGGGCACACAGATACGCAGTATTTT.

The V call is TRBV7-9, the J call TRBJ2-7, with 7 bases lining up with TRBD1. Per the germline V gene, CDR1 is SEHNR and CDR2 is FQNEAQ (reference sequence). The CDR3 runs 14 residues. V lost 1 base and J lost 5; bases outside the gene matches: 5. The CDR3 protein is CASSLGQGGNEQYF. Written as DNA, the CDR3 is TGTGCCAGCAGCTTAGGACAGGGCGGCAACGAGCAGTACTTC.

In this sample, this clone turned up once. In DNA, the CDR3 is TGTGCCAGCAGCCAAGAAATCTCCGCAGCCTACGAGCAGTACTTC. Amino acids: CASSQEISAAYEQYF. V gene TRBV4-2 combines with J gene TRBJ2-7, with no clear D. V gave up 0 bases and J gave up 2 bases, with 11 bases separating them. Germline values: CDR1 LGHNA, CDR2 YNFKEQ. The CDR3 is 15 amino acids.

The chain links TRBV7-8 to TRBJ1-2, with D unresolved. CDR3 length equals 13 residues. V was shortened by 0 bases and J by 7 bases, with 9 bases between the two germline ends. Germline loops: CDR1 SGHVS, CDR2 FQNEAQ. The chain's CDR3 is CASSLALPGGYTF. The CDR3 DNA follows: TGTGCCAGCAGCTTAGCCCTACCAGGTGGCTACACCTTC. The full variable domain, completed using reference TRBV7-8 and TRBJ1-2, is GAGVSQSPRYKVAKRGQDVALRCDPISGHVSLFWYQQALGQGPEFLTYFQNEAQLDKSGLPSDRFFAERPEGSVSTLKIQRTQQEDSAVYLCASSLALPGGYTFGSGTRLTVV.

The count of this clone is one. The V gene is TRBV11-2, the J gene TRBJ2-5; D gene ambiguous. The CDR3 is 14 residues long. Per the germline V gene, CDR1 is SGHAT and CDR2 is FQNNGV. V lost 2 bases and J lost 3, with 10 bases in between. Here the CDR3 reads CASSLYFGEETQYF. The CDR3, as DNA: TGTGCCAGCAGCTTATACTTTGGTGAAGAGACCCAGTACTTC.

This clone was picked up one time. V usage is TRBV10-1 and J usage is TRBJ2-1; 13 bases are a match to TRBD2. The CDR3 covers 13 residues. Trimming cost V 6 bases and J 10 bases; bases outside gene matches: 3. Germline CDR1 reads WNHNN; CDR2 reads SYGVQD (reference sequence). The CDR3 here is CASRATSGGEQFF. In DNA form, the CDR3 reads TGCGCCAGCAGGGCGACTAGCGGGGGGGAGCAGTTCTTC.

The rearrangement uses TRBV9 and TRBJ1-2; tentatively, D is TRBD1 (5 bases). This CDR3 spans 15 amino acids. Per germline, CDR1 SGDLS and CDR2 YYNGEE. Trimming removed 0 bases from V and 8 bases from J, with 17 bases in between. CDR3 DNA sequence: TGTGCCAGCAGCGTAGACGGCAGGGATTTGGAAGGCTACACCTTC. This gives the protein CASSVDGRDLEGYTF.